This TCR beta chain was sequenced for a study of metastatic and nonmetastatic thyroid tumors. There were no patients who had received any treatment before thyroid surgery. Trimming pared 7 bases from V and 5 bases from J, leaving 14 bases between. From germline, CDR1 is MDHEN and CDR2 SYDVKM. There are 13 residues in the CDR3. TCRdb re-clonotyped the PCR reads through MiXCR. The table has over 15,000 clones, about 29% seen once. This clone was seen a handful of times. The TCR was taken from a male donor with papillary thyroid cancer or a benign thyroid nodule (not recorded which). Some clones in this sample may be carry-over from other donors' samples. The chain links TRBV28 to TRBJ1-1; D unclear. The sequenced sample consisted of tumor tissue. CDR3 sequence reads: CASTSPSGTEAFF. CDR3 in DNA: TGTGCCAGCACGAGTCCCTCGGGAACTGAAGCTTTCTTT.